One sample yielded the 21 T cell receptor beta chains listed below, sequenced in a study of blood T cell repertoires in COVID-19. Assay: immunoSEQ multiplex PCR; the TCRdb copy retains only in-frame clones and omits some. The sample has about 68,000 clones, 75% to 90% seen once. The sample comprised peripheral blood. The receptors stem from a man aged 50-60 years with active COVID-19.

The rearrangement uses TRBV2 and TRBJ1-2, with 8 nucleotides matching TRBD1. Germline trimming cut 0 bases from V and 11 bases from J; bases unmatched to any gene: 8. The CDR3 sequence is 14 residues long. Germline V gene sequence: CDR1 SNHLY, CDR2 FYNNEI. CDR3 amino acids: CASSEAMDRAGYTF. The CDR3 DNA reads TGTGCCAGCAGTGAAGCAATGGACAGGGCCGGATACACCTTC.

V gene TRBV19 combines with J gene TRBJ2-7; D may be TRBD1 (5 bases). V shed 5 bases and J shed 3 bases, with 20 bases lying between them. The CDR3 has 16 residues. Germline V gives CDR1 LNHDA, CDR2 SQIVND (reference sequence). The CDR3 loop reads CASSASRGNLIYEQYF. CDR3 nucleotide sequence: TGTGCCAGTAGTGCATCAAGGGGAAATCTTATCTACGAGCAGTACTTC.

The chain carries TRBV12-3 or TRBV12-4 and TRBJ1-5; D is ambiguous. The ends were cut back, 7 bases at V and 6 bases at J, with 10 bases in the middle. The CDR3 runs 12 residues. This chain's CDR3 is CASTINGQPQHF. The CDR3 DNA is TGTGCCAGCACCATAAACGGTCAGCCCCAGCATTTT.

Only one count was recorded for this clone. The V and J genes are TRBV7-2 and TRBJ2-7; a possible D gene is TRBD1 (5 bases). Germline V gene data show CDR1 as SGHTA and CDR2 as FQGNSA. Trimming removed 3 bases from V and 1 base from J, with 13 bases in between. This CDR3 region has 15 residues. This chain's CDR3 is CASSFRWAGSYEQYF. The CDR3 region has the DNA TGTGCCAGCAGCTTCAGGTGGGCAGGGTCCTACGAGCAGTACTTC.

The rearrangement joins TRBV6-2 or TRBV6-3 to TRBJ2-1; a possible D gene is TRBD1 (6 bases). CDR3 length: 14 residues. V gave up 5 bases and J gave up 5 bases, with 13 bases separating them. Germline-derived CDR1 and CDR2 are MNHEY and SVGEGT. The CDR3 region has the DNA TGTGCCAGCAGTCCCTACAGGGTCGACAATGAGCAGTTCTTC. Its translation is CASSPYRVDNEQFF.

The chain recombines TRBV21-1 with TRBJ2-3; the table's D call of TRBD1 was not tested on the DNA. TRBV21-1 is listed as a pseudogene. The CDR3 is 17 residues long. The CDR3 region has the DNA TGTGCCAGCAGCAAAAGCGCTTGGCAGGGATTCACAGATACGCAGTATTTT. Translated: CASSKSAWQGFTDTQYF.

This clone was recorded once. The DNA is omitted, as the CDR3 cannot be located on it reliably, and the CDR3 follows TCRdb's listing. The chain combines TRBV12-5 with TRBJ2-5; TRBD1, as called in the table, went unchecked against the DNA. The CDR3 comprises 16 residues, both ends counted. Germline loops: CDR1 LGHNT, CDR2 FRNRAP. The CDR3 loop reads CASGLGTGQPEETQYF.

This chain uses TRBV25-1 with TRBJ1-6; D gene uncertain. Germline V gives CDR1 MGHDK, CDR2 SYGVNS. The CDR3 runs to 16 residues. Trimming took off 1 base at V and 0 bases at J, with 7 bases between the two ends. The DNA of the CDR3 is TGTGCCAGCAGTGAATCTGTAGACTCCTATAATTCACCCCTCCACTTT. Residues: CASSESVDSYNSPLHF.

This chain connects TRBV24-1 to TRBJ2-1; possible D gene TRBD1, 5 bases. The CDR3 consists of 14 residues. V lost 3 bases to trimming and J lost 7 bases, with 12 bases between them. Germline V gives CDR1 KGHDR, CDR2 SFDVKD. CDR3: CATSDGQGFNEQFF. In DNA, the CDR3 is TGTGCCACCAGTGATGGGCAGGGTTTTAATGAGCAGTTCTTC.

CDR3 protein: CARSLGLAGTFYNEQFF. CDR3 sequence (DNA): TGTGCCAGAAGCTTGGGGCTAGCGGGGACCTTCTACAATGAGCAGTTCTTC. This chain uses TRBV5-3 with TRBJ2-1; 9 nucleotides agree with TRBD2. TRBV5-3 is an open reading frame, and its role is uncertain. V trimming: 0 bases; J trimming: 3 bases; junction bases outside the gene matches: 7. The CDR3 consists of 17 residues.

The chain employs TRBV21-1 and TRBJ1-1; no DNA check was done on the table's D call, TRBD1. TRBV21-1 is classified as a pseudogene. The CDR3 loop spans 15 amino acids. CDR3 DNA: TGTGCCAGCAGCACCCCGAGACAGGGGGCGGGTGAAGCTTTCTTT. It codes for CASSTPRQGAGEAFF.

This clone was counted between two and nine times. The chain couples TRBV5-6 to TRBJ2-3; D gene ambiguous. The germline V gene has CDR1 SGHDT and CDR2 YYEEEE. The CDR3 loop spans 12 amino acids. Trimming removed 6 bases from V and 6 bases from J, with 11 bases in between. CDR3 DNA: TGTGCCAGCACCCAGACGGAGGATACGCAGTATTTT. Translated: CASTQTEDTQYF.

The genes are TRBV2 and TRBJ2-1; tentatively, D is TRBD1 (6 bases). This CDR3 region has 15 residues. The germline V and J ends were trimmed by 5 bases and 2 bases, with 13 bases remaining between them. Germline CDR1 and CDR2: SNHLY and FYNNEI. CDR3 sequence reads: CASSSQGNPYNEQFF. CDR3 coding DNA: TGTGCCAGCAGTTCACAGGGTAATCCCTACAATGAGCAGTTCTTC.

Only one count was recorded for this clone. The V and J genes are TRBV18 and TRBJ1-2, with 8 bases matching TRBD1. The CDR3 is 14 residues long. The V gene end was trimmed by 8 bases and the J gene end by 8 bases; junction bases not matched to a gene: 13. From germline, CDR1 is KGHSH and CDR2 LQKENI. The CDR3 sequence is CASKTGTGVQGYTF. The CDR3 DNA is TGTGCCAGCAAGACCGGGACAGGCGTTCAGGGCTACACCTTC.

The chain couples TRBV7-2 to TRBJ1-1; D uncertain. V was trimmed by 5 bases and J by 6 bases, leaving 22 bases between them. The germline V gene has CDR1 SGHTA and CDR2 FQGNSA. The CDR3 length is 16 residues. In nucleotides, the CDR3 is TGTGCCAGCAGCCAACCCACCAGGAGGTGGCTGGCTGAAGCTTTCTTT. This translates into CASSQPTRRWLAEAFF.

This clone was counted once. The chain links TRBV21-1 to TRBJ2-7; TRBD1, the D gene given by the table, was not confirmed from the DNA. TRBV21-1 is described as a pseudogene. The CDR3 length is 16 residues. The CDR3 nucleotides are TGTGCCAGCAGCAAGGCTCAGGGGTTATTCCTTAACGAGCAGTACTTC. It translates to CASSKAQGLFLNEQYF.

The genes are TRBV7-3 and TRBJ2-2, with 9 bases fitting TRBD1. With V trimmed by 7 bases and J by 5 bases, 11 bases remained unmatched. This CDR3 spans 16 amino acids. The germline V gene has CDR1 SGHTA and CDR2 FQGTGA. CDR3 DNA: TGTGCCAGCACCCCGAGGGACAGGGTCCCTACCGGGGAGCTGTTTTTT. Translating gives CASTPRDRVPTGELFF. Full variable domain (missing parts from reference TRBV7-3 and TRBJ2-2): GAGVSQTPSNKVTEKGKYVELRCDPISGHTALYWYRQSLGQGPEFLIYFQGTGAADDSGLPNDRFFAVRPEGSVSTLKIQRTERGDSAVYLCASTPRDRVPTGELFFGEGSRLTVL.

V usage is TRBV7-9 and J usage is TRBJ2-1; a possible D gene is TRBD1 (5 bases). Trimming stripped 1 base from V and 1 base from J, with 8 bases between. The CDR3 length is 15 residues. CDR1 and CDR2 (germline): SEHNR, FQNEAQ (reference sequence). CDR3 nucleotide sequence: TGTGCCAGCAGCTTAGTACAGGTGTCCTACAATGAGCAGTTCTTC. Translated: CASSLVQVSYNEQFF.

This clone occurred a few times. The rearrangement uses TRBV5-4 and TRBJ1-6; 10 nucleotides agree with TRBD1. Germline V CDR1 and CDR2: SGHNT, YYREEE (reference sequence). This CDR3 spans 15 amino acids. The V and J ends lost 6 bases and 8 bases, in that order; junction bases with no gene match: 8. In nucleotides, the CDR3 is TGTGCCAGCAAGACATCCGGGACAGGGGATTCACCCCTCCACTTT. Its protein product is CASKTSGTGDSPLHF.

The V call is TRBV5-4, the J call TRBJ2-5; D may be TRBD2 (7 bases). V was clipped by 3 bases and J by 7 bases, with 13 bases between them. CDR1 and CDR2 (germline): SGHNT, YYREEE (reference sequence). CDR3 length equals 13 residues. CDR3 sequence: CASSSGGGGTQYF. The CDR3 bases are TGTGCCAGCAGCTCTGGAGGGGGGGGGACCCAGTACTTC. The complete variable domain, with remaining parts taken from reference TRBV5-4 and TRBJ2-5, reads ETGVTQSPTHLIKTRGQQVTLRCSSQSGHNTVSWYQQALGQGPQFIFQYYREEENGRGNFPPRFSGLQFPNYSSELNVNALELDDSALYLCASSSGGGGTQYFGPGTRLLVL.

The CDR3 coding sequence is TGTGCCTGGAGCCGGACAGGAAACACTGAAGCTTTCTTT. Encoded protein: CAWSRTGNTEAFF. The chain uses TRBV30 and TRBJ1-1; 7 nucleotides match TRBD1. The germline V gene has CDR1 GTSNPN and CDR2 SVGIG (reference sequence). CDR3 length: 13 residues. J was trimmed by 2 bases and V by 3 bases; bases with no gene match: 3.